This T cell receptor (beta chain) comes out of a study of blood T cell repertoires in COVID-19. V lost 6 bases and J lost 3; bases outside the gene matches: 1. Germline values: CDR1 LGHNT, CDR2 FRNRAP. This CDR3 region has 12 residues. Measured with immunoSEQ multiplex PCR; TCRdb has only the in-frame clones, and not every one. The data hold over 300,000 clones, with approximately 87% observed a single time. In terms of age and location, participants ranged from about 18 to 95 years and lived in about 25 US areas. In assigning cohorts, the study relied on participant-reported clinical history. This rearrangement joins TRBV12-5 to TRBJ2-7, with 8 bases matching TRBD2. The sample consisted of PBMCs or T cells enriched from blood (not recorded which). This sequence was found in a woman aged 25-40 years with acute COVID-19. For the CDR3, the DNA is TGTGCTAGTGGGACTAGCGTCTACGAGCAGTACTTC. Its protein is CASGTSVYEQYF.